This TCR beta chain was sequenced for a study of cytomegalovirus exposure and HLA in healthy donors. The V segment lost 5 bases and the J segment 9 bases; nucleotides outside the gene matches: 15. Germline V CDR1 and CDR2: SGHAT, FQDESV (reference sequence). The CDR3 extends over 16 amino acids. Sequencing was performed with immunoSEQ multiplex PCR; in TCRdb, only in-frame clones are kept and a portion is missing. The data show approximately 150,000 clones, approximately 84% seen once. Donors came from a validation cohort of 90 to 150 subjects, distinct from the first 666-subject cohort. The sequenced material came from PBMCs. This receptor was obtained from a man aged 30 to 39 in good health and CMV-seropositive. The rearrangement joins TRBV11-1 to TRBJ2-1; TRBD2 matches 8 bases. The CDR3 DNA sequence: TGTGCCAGCAGCGGGGTGACCGGGAGGGCCGAAATTGAGCAGTTCTTC. Its protein product is CASSGVTGRAEIEQFF.